One and the same sample provided the 30 T cell receptor beta chains below, sequenced in a study of long-term antiretroviral therapy in people with HIV. Running of the v3.0 immunoSEQ assay took place at survey level. TCRdb's table, derived via immunoSEQ multiplex PCR, lists solely in-frame clones and lacks some. The table lists 30,000 to 40,000 clones, roughly 76% of them singletons. The material sequenced was unsorted PBMCs, taken 1.5 years after starting antiretroviral therapy. Receptors were obtained from a man aged 18 to 29 with HIV.

The chain recombines TRBV15 with TRBJ2-6; perhaps TRBD1 as D (6 bases). The V gene lost 5 bases and the J gene lost 2 bases, with 10 bases spanning the gap. The germline V gene has CDR1 LNHNV and CDR2 YYDKDF (reference sequence). This CDR3 spans 15 amino acids. The CDR3 coding sequence is TGTGCCACCAGCGGAACAGGGACTGGGGCCAACGTCCTGACTTTC. It yields the protein CATSGTGTGANVLTF.

The chain uses TRBV28 and TRBJ2-3; maybe TRBD1 (6 bases). Germline CDR1 is MDHEN and CDR2 is SYDVKM. This CDR3 has 14 residues. V was pared by 6 bases and J by 1 base, with 11 bases between. The DNA for the CDR3 is TGTGCCAGCAGAGACAGGTACGGCACAGATACGCAGTATTTT. Translation: CASRDRYGTDTQYF.

This clone was recorded a few times. This chain links TRBV7-3 with TRBJ1-1; D call uncertain. V gave up 2 bases and J gave up 0 bases, with 10 bases separating them. Germline CDR1 is SGHTA and CDR2 is FQGTGA. The CDR3 is 15 amino acids. This CDR3 reads CASSLSPAMNTEAFF. CDR3 sequence (DNA): TGTGCCAGCAGCTTATCTCCGGCTATGAACACTGAAGCTTTCTTT.

The rearrangement joins TRBV15 to TRBJ1-5; no reliable D call. There are 14 residues in the CDR3. Trimming removed 5 bases from V and 1 base from J, with 9 bases in between. Germline-derived CDR1 and CDR2 are LNHNV and YYDKDF (reference sequence). The DNA for the CDR3 is TGTGCCACCAGCGGGATGGAAAGCAATCAGCCCCAGCATTTT. Amino acid sequence: CATSGMESNQPQHF.

The J gene is TRBJ2-7, the V gene TRBV5-1, with D perhaps given as TRBD1 or TRBD2 (5 bases each). The germline V gene encodes CDR1 SGHRS and CDR2 YFSETQ. This CDR3 has 14 amino acids. Trimming stripped 4 bases from V and 2 bases from J, with 13 bases between. CDR3 region: CASSARDRTYEQYF. CDR3 bases: TGCGCCAGCAGCGCCAGGGACCGGACCTACGAGCAGTACTTC.

The chain has TRBV29-1 and TRBJ1-1, with D possibly TRBD1 on 5 matching bases. Germline loops: CDR1 SQVTM, CDR2 ANQGSEA. Trimming left V 6 bases short and J 6 bases short, with 14 bases between. The CDR3 runs to 12 residues. CDR3 in DNA: TGCAGCGTCCAAGGGGCGGCTCCTGAAGCTTTCTTT. Protein: CSVQGAAPEAFF.

This rearrangement joins TRBV28 to TRBJ2-1; D is undetermined. This CDR3 has 16 residues. V gave up 5 bases and J gave up 0 bases, with 14 bases separating them. Germline CDR1 reads MDHEN; CDR2 reads SYDVKM. The CDR3 nucleotides read TGTGCCAGCAGTCCCCTAATGGGTAGCTCCTACAATGAGCAGTTCTTC. Translation gives CASSPLMGSSYNEQFF.

The chain has TRBV9 and TRBJ2-4; TRBD1 is a possible D gene (5 bases). This CDR3 comprises 17 residues. Per the germline V gene, CDR1 is SGDLS and CDR2 is YYNGEE. The V end was cut by 0 bases, the J end by 0 bases, with 13 bases between. The CDR3 loop is CASSVGPGQLAKNIQYF. CDR3 coding DNA: TGTGCCAGCAGCGTAGGGCCAGGACAACTAGCCAAAAACATTCAGTACTTC.

The gene calls are TRBV5-1 and TRBJ2-1, with TRBD1 matching over 7 bases. With 1 base clipped from V and 7 bases from J, the junction kept 11 bases outside the gene matches. The CDR3 is made up of 16 amino acids. From germline, CDR1 is SGHRS and CDR2 YFSETQ. CDR3 DNA sequence: TGCGCCAGCAGCTTGAACAACAGGGGTGGGTTAAATGAGCAGTTCTTC. Translating it yields CASSLNNRGGLNEQFF.

The V and J genes are TRBV9 and TRBJ2-2; TRBD1 matches 9 bases. The CDR3 loop spans 17 amino acids. Per germline, CDR1 SGDLS and CDR2 YYNGEE. The J segment lost 1 base and the V segment lost 4 bases, leaving 8 bases of the junction unmatched. CDR3 sequence reads: CASSITGGLGNTGELFF. The CDR3 DNA is TGTGCCAGCAGCATAACAGGGGGCTTAGGGAACACCGGGGAGCTGTTTTTT.

This clone occurred a few times. The rearrangement joins TRBV4-3 to TRBJ1-2, with D uncertain. Germline V gives CDR1 LGHNA, CDR2 YSLEER. This CDR3 is built from 14 residues. V was cut by 3 bases and J by 3 bases, with 11 bases left in between. The CDR3 DNA is TGCGCCAGCAGCCAGAGCGTGGTCTACTATGGCTACACCTTC. Amino acids: CASSQSVVYYGYTF.

The J gene is TRBJ2-3, the V gene TRBV27, with 10 nucleotides matching TRBD2. Germline V gene data show CDR1 as MNHEY and CDR2 as SMNVEV (reference sequence). CDR3 length: 17 residues. V lost 9 bases and J lost 1; bases outside the gene matches: 13. CDR3 DNA: TGTGCCAGACACCTGGGGAAGCGGGAGGGATGCACAGATACGCAGTATTTT. Amino acids: CARHLGKREGCTDTQYF.

Details on this clone: No conserved phenylalanine or tryptophan is present at the end of the CDR3, so a read error is the likely explanation. No DNA is shown, since the ends of the CDR3 on it are uncertain; the CDR3 is the one TCRdb lists. V gene TRBV7-9 combines with J gene TRBJ2-7; the table's TRBD2 call for D was not verified on the DNA. Inclusive of both ends, the CDR3 amounts to 11 amino acids. Germline V lookup: CDR1 SEHNR, CDR2 FQNEAQ (reference sequence). CDR3 in amino acids: CASIGGVSGGP.

This clone showed up just a few times. DNA of the CDR3: TGTGCCAGCATCCTAGGGGGTGGTAACTATGGCTACACCTTC. Encoded protein: CASILGGGNYGYTF. This sequence joins TRBV6-1 and TRBJ1-2; D may be TRBD1 (6 bases). Trimming pared 7 bases from V and 1 base from J, leaving 13 bases between. The CDR3 sequence is 14 residues long. Germline V gene data show CDR1 as MNHNS and CDR2 as SASEGT.

This chain uses TRBV7-2 with TRBJ2-2, with D hard to call. Trimming removed 3 bases at V and 1 base at J, with 9 bases between. Germline V CDR1 and CDR2: SGHTA, FQGNSA. CDR3 length: 15 residues. The CDR3: CASSLMSLNTGELFF. The CDR3 DNA is TGTGCCAGCAGCTTGATGTCCCTGAACACCGGGGAGCTGTTTTTT.

The rearrangement uses TRBV7-9 and TRBJ1-1, with D perhaps TRBD1 (5 bases). Germline V gene lookup returns CDR1 SEHNR and CDR2 FQNEAQ (reference sequence). V lost 4 bases to trimming and J lost 4 bases, with 28 bases between them. The CDR3 is made up of 19 amino acids. The CDR3 region is CASSSPGRREEGSGTEAFF. The CDR3 DNA sequence: TGTGCCAGCAGCTCGCCGGGCAGACGGGAAGAGGGGTCTGGCACTGAAGCTTTCTTT. The full variable domain, with the rest looked up from reference TRBV7-9 and TRBJ1-1, is DTGVSQNPRHKITKRGQNVTFRCDPISEHNRLYWYRQTLGQGPEFLTYFQNEAQLEKSRLLSDRFSAERPKGSFSTLEIQRTEQGDSAMYLCASSSPGRREEGSGTEAFFGQGTRLTVV.

This chain links TRBV6-6 with TRBJ1-1; D perhaps matches TRBD1 (6 bases). This CDR3 region has 13 residues. The germline V gene encodes CDR1 MNHNY and CDR2 SVGAGI (reference sequence). V gave up 6 bases and J gave up 3 bases, with 11 bases separating them. CDR3 region: CASRRTVDTEAFF. The CDR3 DNA sequence: TGTGCCAGCAGAAGGACAGTCGACACTGAAGCTTTCTTT.

This clone came up once. This chain joins TRBV28 and TRBJ1-5; D gene ambiguous. Germline CDR1 is MDHEN and CDR2 is SYDVKM. The CDR3 consists of 12 residues. Trimming left V 7 bases short and J 9 bases short, with 13 bases between. CDR3 in amino acids: CASNSGSWPQHF. The CDR3 nucleotides are TGTGCCAGCAATAGCGGAAGTTGGCCCCAGCATTTT.

V is TRBV7-8 and J is TRBJ2-7, with TRBD2 matching over 15 bases. The CDR3 has 17 amino acids. Germline V gene lookup returns CDR1 SGHVS and CDR2 FQNEAQ. The ends lost 5 bases at V and 4 bases at J; junction bases unmatched: 9. CDR3 residues: CASSPRTSGRGDYEQYF. DNA of the CDR3: TGTGCCAGCAGCCCCCGGACTAGCGGGAGGGGGGATTACGAGCAGTACTTC.

This chain uses TRBV7-9 with TRBJ2-3; 8 nucleotides agree with TRBD1. The junction had 11 bases not matched to a gene; V was cut back by 4 bases and J by 5 bases. Per the germline V gene, CDR1 is SEHNR and CDR2 is FQNEAQ (reference sequence). The CDR3 spans 16 residues. CDR3 region: CASSSHAGTGGDTQYF. CDR3 DNA sequence: TGTGCCAGCAGCTCCCACGCCGGGACAGGTGGAGATACGCAGTATTTT. The full variable domain, rest sourced from reference TRBV7-9 and TRBJ2-3, is DTGVSQNPRHKITKRGQNVTFRCDPISEHNRLYWYRQTLGQGPEFLTYFQNEAQLEKSRLLSDRFSAERPKGSFSTLEIQRTEQGDSAMYLCASSSHAGTGGDTQYFGPGTRLTVL.

The V gene is TRBV10-3, the J gene TRBJ2-3, with D perhaps matching TRBD2 (6 bases). Germline CDR1 ENHRY, CDR2 SYGVKD. The CDR3 totals 14 residues. Between the trimmed V and J ends, which lost 10 bases and 4 bases, there was a span of 18 bases. The CDR3 is CATLWGDWADTQYF. CDR3 nucleotides: TGTGCCACACTTTGGGGGGATTGGGCAGATACGCAGTATTTT.

This clone was observed a few times. The rearrangement uses TRBV30 and TRBJ2-7; 9 nucleotides align to TRBD1. The J segment lost 4 bases and the V segment lost 8 bases, leaving 9 bases of the junction unmatched. Germline V gives CDR1 GTSNPN, CDR2 SVGIG (reference sequence). The CDR3 spans 13 residues. CDR3 amino acids: CALRGTGTYEQYF. DNA of the CDR3: TGTGCCCTGCGGGGGACAGGGACGTACGAGCAGTACTTC.

The J gene is TRBJ2-2, the V gene TRBV5-1, with 13 bases identical to TRBD2. CDR1 is SGHRS and CDR2 is YFSETQ in the germline V gene. This CDR3 comprises 19 residues. With V trimmed by 4 bases and J by 6 bases, 15 bases remained unmatched. In DNA, the CDR3 is TGCGCCAGCAGCACGGGGACTAGCGGGATAGGCGGTAGACCCGGGGAGCTGTTTTTT. It translates to CASSTGTSGIGGRPGELFF.

This clone was seen once. The V call is TRBV5-1, the J call TRBJ2-3; TRBD1 or TRBD2 may be the D gene (5 bases each). The CDR3 is made up of 15 amino acids. The V gene's germline CDR1 is SGHRS and CDR2 YFSETQ. With 0 bases removed from V and 2 bases from J, the gap between germline ends came to 10 bases. CDR3 in DNA: TGCGCCAGCAGCTTGGGTCGGGACCACACAGATACGCAGTATTTT. This encodes CASSLGRDHTDTQYF.

The rearrangement uses TRBV2 and TRBJ2-1; D remains ambiguous. V lost 5 bases and J lost 9, with 8 bases in between. Germline V lookup: CDR1 SNHLY, CDR2 FYNNEI. CDR3 size: 11 residues. CDR3: CASSQAAEQFF. CDR3 bases: TGTGCCAGCAGTCAGGCGGCTGAGCAGTTCTTC.

CDR3 protein: CASRKGLAGNTDTQYF. The CDR3 nucleotides are TGCGCCAGCAGGAAGGGACTAGCGGGGAACACAGATACGCAGTATTTT. The rearrangement links TRBV5-1 to TRBJ2-3; 13 bases agree with TRBD2. V was pared by 5 bases and J by 2 bases, with 5 bases of the junction left unmatched. This CDR3 has 16 amino acids. Germline V lookup: CDR1 SGHRS, CDR2 YFSETQ.

J is TRBJ1-3 and V is TRBV18; D unresolved. Trimming pared 2 bases from V and 0 bases from J, leaving 5 bases between. From germline, CDR1 is KGHSH and CDR2 LQKENI. This CDR3 is 14 amino acids long. CDR3 sequence (DNA): TGTGCCAGCTCACCATCGGACTCTGGAAACACCATATATTTT. It encodes CASSPSDSGNTIYF.

V gene TRBV5-6 combines with J gene TRBJ2-3, with 10 bases fitting TRBD1. The germline V gene encodes CDR1 SGHDT and CDR2 YYEEEE. V was clipped by 3 bases and J by 1 base; unmatched bases: 8. The CDR3 totals 17 residues. The CDR3: CASSSPGTGDRTDTQYF. CDR3 DNA: TGTGCCAGCAGCTCCCCCGGGACAGGGGACCGCACAGATACGCAGTATTTT.

This chain joins TRBV27 and TRBJ2-1; TRBD2 is a possible D gene (5 bases). Trimming removed 0 bases at V and 7 bases at J, with 19 bases between. CDR3 length: 17 residues. In germline, CDR1 is MNHEY, CDR2 SMNVEV (reference sequence). The CDR3 nucleotides read TGTGCCAGCAGTTTATCCGTCGCTGCGAGGGCTCTTAATGAGCAGTTCTTC. Residues: CASSLSVAARALNEQFF.

This clone was observed a handful of times. The chain employs TRBV2 and TRBJ1-5, with D tentatively TRBD1 (6 bases). Germline V CDR1 and CDR2: SNHLY, FYNNEI. The CDR3 has 16 amino acids. V lost 5 bases and J 1 base, leaving 15 bases between the germline ends. Here the CDR3 reads CASSQDRGWSNQPQHF. DNA of the CDR3: TGTGCCAGCAGTCAGGACAGAGGTTGGAGCAATCAGCCCCAGCATTTT.